Listed below are T cell receptor beta chains from one sample, sequenced in a study of blood T cell repertoires in COVID-19. Sequencing was performed with immunoSEQ multiplex PCR; in TCRdb, only in-frame clones are kept and a portion is missing. This sample carries 180,000 or so clones, roughly nine tenths of them seen once, and the ten largest clones take 0.99%. Sequencing used peripheral blood. The receptors were gathered from a man in his late teens or twenties with acute or convalescent COVID-19. Both conserved end residues are part of each CDR3. The D gene is left open where the match is weak. Size values are once, few and many counts, or a class for expanded clones, and some rows have none.

d_call j_call v_call clone_size cdr3_nt cdr3_aa
TRBD1 TRBJ1-1 TRBV18 NA TGTGCCAGCTCATCCACCGGGACAGGGGGCCCCGAAGCTTTCTTT CASSSTGTGGPEAFF
NA TRBJ1-3 TRBV21-1 NA TGTGCCAGCAGAATACAGGGGGCTGGAAACACCATATATTTT CASRIQGAGNTIYF
TRBD1 TRBJ1-6 TRBV2 NA TGTGCCAGCAGTGACCCAGGACAGGTCAATTCACCCCTCCACTTT CASSDPGQVNSPLHF
TRBD2 TRBJ2-1 TRBV5-1 NA TGCGCCAGCAGCTTCACACTAGCGTTCGGTGAGCAGTTCTTC CASSFTLAFGEQFF
NA TRBJ1-5 TRBV5-5 NA TGTGCCAGCAGTCCCGGGACACATAATCAGCCCCAGCATTTT CASSPGTHNQPQHF
NA TRBJ1-1 TRBV10-1 NA TGCGCCAGCAGTCAAGACAGGATGAACACTGAAGCTTTCTTT CASSQDRMNTEAFF
NA TRBJ1-2 TRBV7-6 NA TGTGCCAGCAGCCCCATAGTTGGCGGGGGATATGGCTACACCTTC CASSPIVGGGYGYTF
NA TRBJ1-2 TRBV29-1 NA TGCAGCGTTGAGGGGGCCAGGAACTATGGCTACACCTTC CSVEGARNYGYTF
TRBD1 TRBJ2-1 TRBV7-3 NA TGTGCCAGCAGCTTAGACAGGGGCCCCTACAATGAGCAGTTCTTC CASSLDRGPYNEQFF
NA TRBJ1-2 TRBV7-9 once TGTGCCAGCAGCTACCACGCGGGTGGCTACACCTTC CASSYHAGGYTF
TRBD2 TRBJ2-3 TRBV3-1/TRBV3-2 NA TGTGCCAGCAGCCAACCCTTAGCGGGTGTTAGCACAGATACGCAGTATTTT CASSQPLAGVSTDTQYF
NA TRBJ1-5 TRBV4-2 NA TGTGCCAGCAGCCAAGAGGTAACAGGGAGGGATCAGCCCCAGCATTTT CASSQEVTGRDQPQHF
TRBD2 TRBJ2-1 TRBV9 NA TGTGCCAGCAGCGAGGGACTAGCGGGGGGGTACAATGAGCAGTTCTTC CASSEGLAGGYNEQFF
NA TRBJ2-7 TRBV5-8 NA TGTGCCAGCAGCTTGGATAGGGGTCCCTACGAGCAGTACTTC CASSLDRGPYEQYF
NA TRBJ1-6 TRBV9 few TGTGCCAGCAGCGTAGTTCAGGATTCACCCCTCCACTTT CASSVVQDSPLHF
TRBD2 TRBJ2-1 TRBV27 NA TGTGCCAGCGCCCCACCGGCGGGGGAAAGCGCCAATGAGCAGTTCTTC CASAPPAGESANEQFF
TRBD1 TRBJ2-1 TRBV7-3 NA TGTGCCAGCAGCTCCCGACAGGGGGCTCTGGATGAGCAGTTCTTC CASSSRQGALDEQFF
NA TRBJ2-5 TRBV28 NA TGTGCCAGCAGTTTAGGTCAGGGACAAGAGACCCAGTACTTC CASSLGQGQETQYF
NA TRBJ2-2 TRBV5-1 NA TGCGCCAGCAGTCTTGACAGCCCGAACACCGGGGAGCTGTTTTTT CASSLDSPNTGELFF
NA TRBJ1-2 TRBV28 NA TGTGCCAGCAGGATAGGGGGCTATGGCTACACCTTC CASRIGGYGYTF
TRBD1 TRBJ1-4 TRBV30 NA TGTGCCTGGACGAACAGGGGGCGTTATGAAAAACTGTTTTTT CAWTNRGRYEKLFF
NA TRBJ1-1 TRBV12-3/TRBV12-4 NA TGTGCCAGCAGCCGAGCCAACACTGAAGCTTTCTTT CASSRANTEAFF
TRBD2 TRBJ2-5 TRBV7-9 NA TGTGCCAGCAGCACTGAGCGGGGAGAGACCCAGTACTTC CASSTERGETQYF
TRBD1 TRBJ1-2 TRBV24-1 NA TGTGCCACCAGTGACACTGGACAGGGAAACTATGGCTACACCTTC CATSDTGQGNYGYTF
NA TRBJ1-6 TRBV3-1/TRBV3-2 NA TGTGCCAGCAGCCAAGTGAGGGCCCAAAATTCACCCCTCCACTTT CASSQVRAQNSPLHF
NA TRBJ2-4 TRBV3-1/TRBV3-2 NA TGTGCCAGCAGCCAAAGGGGGACCAAAAACATTCAGTACTTC CASSQRGTKNIQYF
TRBD2 TRBJ2-1 TRBV2 NA TGTGCCAGCAGTGTAGGTCTAGCGGGGGCCGGCAATGAGCAGTTCTTC CASSVGLAGAGNEQFF
TRBD1 TRBJ1-6 TRBV6-1 NA TGTGCCAGCAGTGAAGCGGGTACAGGGGTTAATTCACCCCTCCACTTT CASSEAGTGVNSPLHF
TRBD2 TRBJ2-1 TRBV6-5 NA TGTGCCAGCAACGTAGCAAGCGGGGGAAACAATGAGCAGTTCTTC CASNVASGGNNEQFF
NA TRBJ2-1 TRBV6-1 NA TGTGCCAGCAGTGAATTGGGAGATGAGCAGTTCTTC CASSELGDEQFF
TRBD1 TRBJ1-4 TRBV18 NA TGTGCCAGCTCACCAGGGACAGGGTATGAAAAACTGTTTTTT CASSPGTGYEKLFF
TRBD2 TRBJ2-3 TRBV27 NA TGTGCCAGCGTTGACGGGGGGGCCCGTGGAGATACGCAGTATTTT CASVDGGARGDTQYF
NA TRBJ1-1 TRBV27 NA TGTGCCAGCATAAACACTGAAGCTTTCTTT CASINTEAFF
NA TRBJ2-3 TRBV4-1 NA TGCGCCAGCAGCCTGGGGCGACCTCCGCAGTATTTT CASSLGRPPQYF
NA TRBJ1-2 TRBV6-5 NA TGTGCCAGCAGGGACCCGACAGGAGATAACTATGGCTACACCTTC CASRDPTGDNYGYTF
NA TRBJ1-3 TRBV25-1 NA TGTGCCAGCAGTGAGGGGGGAGTGGACACCATATATTTT CASSEGGVDTIYF